The 22 T cell receptor beta chains below all came from one sample that was sequenced in a study of blood T cell repertoires in COVID-19. Assay used: immunoSEQ multiplex PCR; TCRdb lists only in-frame clones, some missing. This sample carries fewer than 130,000 clones, under 75% of them seen once, and the ten largest clones take 6.5% to 8.5%. The sequenced material came from peripheral blood. Every receptor here comes from a woman aged 55-69 years with acute or convalescent COVID-19.

The V call is TRBV6-6, the J call TRBJ1-1, with D possibly TRBD1 on 6 matching bases. The CDR3 loop spans 15 amino acids. Per the germline V gene, CDR1 is MNHNY and CDR2 is SVGAGI (reference sequence). V gave up 6 bases and J gave up 0 bases, with 14 bases separating them. The CDR3 nucleotides are TGTGCCAGCAGGGGGGGGGCAGGGATGAACACTGAAGCTTTCTTT. Its protein is CASRGGAGMNTEAFF.

This chain connects TRBV28 to TRBJ1-4, with TRBD1 as a possible D gene (6 bases). Trimming stripped 0 bases from V and 7 bases from J, with 12 bases between. Germline-derived CDR1 and CDR2 are MDHEN and SYDVKM. This CDR3 has 15 amino acids. The CDR3: CASSLWGGRGEKLFF. The CDR3 DNA follows: TGTGCCAGCAGTTTATGGGGGGGGCGAGGTGAAAAACTGTTTTTT. The full variable domain, its missing parts supplied by reference TRBV28 and TRBJ1-4, is DVKVTQSSRYLVKRTGEKVFLECVQDMDHENMFWYRQDPGLGLRLIYFSYDVKMKEKGDIPEGYSVSREKKERFSLILESASTNQTSMYLCASSLWGGRGEKLFFGSGTQLSVL.

The chain uses TRBV4-1 and TRBJ2-7; 7 nucleotides line up with TRBD1. This CDR3 spans 15 amino acids. J was trimmed by 3 bases and V by 3 bases; bases with no gene match: 8. Germline lookup yields CDR1 MGHRA and CDR2 YSYEKL. The CDR3 coding sequence is TGCGCCAGCAGCCAGGCCGCCGGGACAGACTACGAGCAGTACTTC. Amino acids: CASSQAAGTDYEQYF.

The chain is built from TRBV5-1 and TRBJ1-5, with D perhaps matching TRBD1 (5 bases). Germline assignment: CDR1 SGHRS and CDR2 YFSETQ. The germline V and J ends were trimmed by 0 bases and 9 bases, with 16 bases remaining between them. The CDR3 spans 15 residues. The DNA of the CDR3 is TGCGCCAGCAGCTTGGGCCCAGGGATTGGTGCGCCCCAGCATTTT. This sequence encodes CASSLGPGIGAPQHF.

This rearrangement joins TRBV5-1 to TRBJ2-2; D is possibly TRBD2 (5 bases). V lost 3 bases to trimming and J lost 5 bases, with 11 bases between them. The CDR3 is 14 amino acids. Germline V CDR1 and CDR2: SGHRS, YFSETQ. CDR3 amino acids: CASSSGERTGELFF. CDR3 DNA: TGCGCCAGCAGCTCAGGAGAGCGGACCGGGGAGCTGTTTTTT.

This clone was recorded a few times. The J gene is TRBJ1-1, the V gene TRBV28, with 11 bases that match TRBD1. The CDR3 runs to 14 residues. J gave up 7 bases and V 6 bases, and 7 bases lay outside the gene matches. Germline CDR1 and CDR2: MDHEN and SYDVKM. The CDR3: CASRSGQGASEAFF. In nucleotides, the CDR3 is TGTGCCAGCAGATCTGGACAGGGGGCTAGTGAAGCTTTCTTT.

About this clone itself: Sequence at one end of the junction differs from germline and may be a read error. The chain has TRBV10-1 and TRBJ1-2, with TRBD1 identical over 7 bases. This CDR3 spans 13 amino acids. Germline values: CDR1 WNHNN, CDR2 SYGVQD (reference sequence). The CDR3 sequence is CASSSAQGYDYTF. DNA for the CDR3: TGCGCCAGCAGTTCCGCACAGGGGTATGACTACACCTTC.

The table lists this clone with a few counts. This chain connects TRBV7-2 to TRBJ1-6; 9 nucleotides match TRBD1. The junction had 7 bases not matched to a gene; V was cut back by 0 bases and J by 10 bases. The CDR3 extends over 16 amino acids. Germline V gives CDR1 SGHTA, CDR2 FQGNSA. The CDR3 sequence: CASSLAAGQGNSPLHF. CDR3 DNA: TGTGCCAGCAGCTTAGCGGCGGGACAGGGTAACTCACCCCTCCACTTT.

V and J are TRBV2 and TRBJ2-1; 8 bases match TRBD2. The CDR3 covers 14 residues. CDR1 is SNHLY and CDR2 is FYNNEI in the germline V gene. V lost 8 bases and J lost 7; bases outside the gene matches: 10. Here the CDR3 reads CASSPRGGVNEQFF. The CDR3 coding sequence is TGTGCCAGCTCTCCCCGGGGGGGGGTGAATGAGCAGTTCTTC.

V usage is TRBV7-2 and J usage is TRBJ1-2, with 8 bases identical to TRBD1. CDR1 and CDR2 from the germline V gene are SGHTA and FQGNSA. V trimming: 6 bases; J trimming: 2 bases; junction bases outside the gene matches: 8. The CDR3 runs 15 residues. The CDR3 sequence is CASRLMTGANYGYTF. CDR3 coding DNA: TGTGCCAGCAGACTTATGACAGGGGCGAACTATGGCTACACCTTC.

The chain has TRBV11-3 and TRBJ2-5; possible D gene TRBD2, 5 bases. The CDR3 is made up of 13 amino acids. V was trimmed by 1 base and J by 8 bases, leaving 11 bases between them. Germline values: CDR1 SGHNT, CDR2 YENEEA. CDR3 DNA: TGTGCCAGCAGCTTAGGTGGTCGGGGAACCCAGTACTTC. This gives the protein CASSLGGRGTQYF.

This clone was observed a handful of times. The chain has TRBV18 and TRBJ1-5, with D possibly being TRBD1 (5 bases). Germline-derived CDR1 and CDR2 are KGHSH and LQKENI. V lost 0 bases to trimming and J lost 0 bases, with 12 bases between them. This CDR3 contains 17 residues. CDR3 loop: CASSPPFLGDSNQPQHF. CDR3 bases: TGTGCCAGCTCACCACCGTTTCTAGGGGATAGCAATCAGCCCCAGCATTTT.

This chain uses TRBV6-1 with TRBJ2-4; maybe TRBD2 (5 bases). The V and J ends lost 3 bases and 6 bases respectively, with 15 bases between them. Germline CDR1 and CDR2: MNHNS and SASEGT. This CDR3 is built from 15 residues. The CDR3 nucleotides are TGTGCCAGCAGTGATGGGTACCTCGCGGGAAACATTCAGTACTTC. Amino acid sequence: CASSDGYLAGNIQYF.

V is TRBV3-1 (or the pseudogene TRBV3-2) and J is TRBJ1-3; D is uncertain. V lost 0 bases and J lost 0, with 9 bases in between. Per germline, CDR1 LGHDT and CDR2 YNNKEL (reference sequence). This CDR3 contains 16 residues. The CDR3 nucleotides read TGTGCCAGCAGCCAAGATGCGGCAGTCTCTGGAAACACCATATATTTT. This gives the protein CASSQDAAVSGNTIYF.

This chain uses TRBV28 with TRBJ2-4, with D uncertain. The CDR3 loop spans 14 amino acids. Germline CDR1 reads MDHEN; CDR2 reads SYDVKM. V lost 4 bases and J 9 bases, leaving 16 bases between the germline ends. CDR3 coding DNA: TGTGCCAGCAGTTCCTCCGGGTCCACTTTCATTCAGTACTTC. It translates to CASSSSGSTFIQYF. The variable domain in full, completed from reference TRBV28 and TRBJ2-4, reads DVKVTQSSRYLVKRTGEKVFLECVQDMDHENMFWYRQDPGLGLRLIYFSYDVKMKEKGDIPEGYSVSREKKERFSLILESASTNQTSMYLCASSSSGSTFIQYFGAGTRLSVL.

The chain is built from TRBV19 and TRBJ2-7; no clear D gene. CDR1 and CDR2 from the germline V gene are LNHDA and SQIVND (reference sequence). CDR3 length: 12 residues. V lost 9 bases, J lost 4 bases, and 13 bases lay in between. This CDR3 reads CASESTAYEQYF. DNA for the CDR3: TGTGCCAGCGAATCTACAGCTTACGAGCAGTACTTC. The complete variable domain, with remaining parts taken from reference TRBV19 and TRBJ2-7, reads DGGITQSPKYLFRKEGQNVTLSCEQNLNHDAMYWYRQDPGQGLRLIYYSQIVNDFQKGDIAEGYSVSREKKESFPLTVTSAQKNPTAFYLCASESTAYEQYFGPGTRLTVT.

The CDR3 spells CASSSPGANSGNTIYF. CDR3 DNA sequence: TGTGCCAGCAGTTCCCCGGGAGCTAACTCTGGAAACACCATATATTTT. The chain joins TRBV28 to TRBJ1-3; D gene uncertain. Trimming pared 4 bases from V and 0 bases from J, leaving 13 bases between. The germline gives CDR1 MDHEN, CDR2 SYDVKM. This CDR3 contains 16 residues.

V gene TRBV9 combines with J gene TRBJ2-7; TRBD1 matches at 9 bases. The junction had 5 bases not matched to a gene; V was cut back by 0 bases and J by 4 bases. The CDR3 totals 15 residues. Germline assignment: CDR1 SGDLS and CDR2 YYNGEE. The CDR3 region has the DNA TGTGCCAGCAGCGTAGGTACAGGGGGCAAATACGAGCAGTACTTC. This encodes CASSVGTGGKYEQYF.

This clone showed up just once. The chain combines TRBV15 with TRBJ1-4; tentative D call: TRBD1 (6 bases). This CDR3 contains 18 residues. Germline CDR1 LNHNV, CDR2 YYDKDF (reference sequence). The V gene lost 0 bases and the J gene lost 0 bases, with 14 bases spanning the gap. As DNA, the CDR3 is TGTGCCACCAGCAGAGATCAGCAGACAGGAACAACTAATGAAAAACTGTTTTTT. It encodes CATSRDQQTGTTNEKLFF.

The chain combines TRBV12-3 or TRBV12-4 with TRBJ2-7; D might be TRBD1 (6 bases). V lost 6 bases to trimming and J lost 3 bases, with 12 bases between them. The CDR3 runs 13 residues. CDR3 in DNA: TGTGCCAGCAGGCATCAACAGGGCTACGAGCAGTACTTC. It specifies CASRHQQGYEQYF.

This clone turned up a few times. This chain joins TRBV7-8 and TRBJ1-3; D is unclear. V lost 5 bases and J lost 3, with 11 bases in between. This CDR3 contains 14 residues. The V gene's germline CDR1 is SGHVS and CDR2 FQNEAQ. This CDR3 is CASSRRGIGNTIYF. CDR3 DNA: TGTGCCAGCAGCCGTCGGGGAATTGGAAACACCATATATTTT.

The chain has TRBV5-4 and TRBJ2-1, with D uncertain. Germline V gene sequence: CDR1 SGHNT, CDR2 YYREEE (reference sequence). CDR3 size: 13 residues. V gave up 6 bases and J gave up 4 bases, with 11 bases separating them. CDR3 bases: TGTGCCAGCAATTTTGAGCGTTACAATGAGCAGTTCTTC. This gives the protein CASNFERYNEQFF.